The sequence of this T cell receptor beta chain was determined in a study of blood T cell repertoires in COVID-19. The wider study: Italy, Spain and the United States were the sources of the convalescent and acute COVID-19 samples. From T cells, B-cell-depleted T cells, or PBMCs came the material, which was cDNA or gDNA.

In the source study's methods: Estimation of nucleated cell counts relied on the amplification of reference gene primers. Using immunoSEQ multiplex PCR, the repertoire was profiled, and TCRdb retains in-frame clones only, with some absent. The DNA gave D and trimming, while V, J and clone size come from that table. The table shows approximately 290,000 clones, with approximately 91% occurring only once. This clone was counted between two and nine times. V was shortened by 1 base and J by 4 bases, with 7 bases between the two germline ends. Germline loops: CDR1 SGHAT, CDR2 FQNNGV. The CDR3 is 14 amino acids.

This chain links TRBV11-2 with TRBJ1-4, with D possibly TRBD1 on 5 matching bases. This receptor was taken from a woman in her twenties or thirties with COVID-19, enrolled during active disease. The sample consisted of peripheral blood. The CDR3 DNA sequence: TGTGCCAGCAGCTTAGGGGGGGGTAATGAAAAACTGTTTTTT. It is translated as CASSLGGGNEKLFF.